A selection of T cell receptor beta chains follows, all from one sample in a study of blood T cell repertoires in COVID-19. Only in-frame clones appear in the TCRdb table, and some are missing; sequencing was by immunoSEQ multiplex PCR. This table holds around 39,000 clones, more than 65% found once. Sequencing input: peripheral blood. These receptors were collected from a man older than 75 with active or convalescent COVID-19. CDR3s include the opening cysteine and the closing phenylalanine or tryptophan. Fields, in order: D gene, clone size, V gene, J gene, CDR3 protein, CDR3 DNA. A D gene is named only where the DNA matches it firmly. Clone size is stated in some rows and not others, as once, few, many or a class when expanded.

TRBD2	few	TRBV3-1/TRBV3-2	TRBJ2-1	CASSPGLAEYNEQFF	TGTGCCAGCAGCCCGGGACTAGCGGAATACAATGAGCAGTTCTTC
.	.	TRBV7-8	TRBJ1-3	CASSSRTEGNTIYF	TGTGCCAGCAGCTCACGGACAGAAGGAAACACCATATATTTT
TRBD2	.	TRBV7-2	TRBJ2-3	CASSLVGLASSTDTQYF	TGTGCCAGCAGCTTAGTAGGACTAGCGTCTAGCACAGATACGCAGTATTTT
TRBD1	.	TRBV18	TRBJ1-5	CASSARTGYSNQPQHF	TGTGCCAGCTCAGCGCGGACAGGGTATAGCAATCAGCCCCAGCATTTT
.	once	TRBV3-1/TRBV3-2	TRBJ2-5	CASSQSSSYGQTQYF	TGTGCCAGCAGCCAATCTAGCTCATATGGTCAGACCCAGTACTTC
TRBD2	.	TRBV27	TRBJ2-1	CASSGAWRGGSYEQFF	TGTGCCAGCAGTGGGGCCTGGCGGGGGGGAAGTTATGAGCAGTTCTTC
TRBD2	.	TRBV7-9	TRBJ2-3	CASSFRGGPGADTQYF	TGTGCCAGCAGCTTTCGGGGGGGACCGGGTGCAGATACGCAGTATTTT
.	.	TRBV19	TRBJ1-6	CASSVQGIGSPLHF	TGTGCCAGTAGTGTACAGGGTATAGGCTCACCCCTCCACTTT
.	large	TRBV7-9	TRBJ2-5	CASSHPVRLETQYF	TGTGCCAGCAGCCACCCCGTCAGGCTGGAGACCCAGTACTTC
TRBD1	.	TRBV9	TRBJ2-7	CASSETGGDTYEQYF	TGTGCCAGCAGCGAGACAGGGGGGGACACCTACGAGCAGTACTTC
.	.	TRBV5-1	TRBJ1-6	CASSLAVGQGIGSPLHF	TGCGCCAGCAGCTTGGCCGTCGGGCAGGGAATTGGATCACCCCTCCACTTT
TRBD1	.	TRBV4-1	TRBJ2-3	CASSRKQGATIDTQYF	TGCGCCAGCAGCCGGAAACAGGGGGCTACGATAGATACGCAGTATTTT
.	.	TRBV1	TRBJ2-1	CTSSQGDKPGEQFF	TGCACCAGCAGCCAAGGGGACAAGCCCGGGGAGCAGTTCTTC
TRBD1	.	TRBV4-2	TRBJ1-4	CASSPSGTGNEKLFF	TGTGCCAGCAGCCCGTCCGGGACAGGGAATGAAAAACTGTTTTTT
TRBD1	.	TRBV28	TRBJ1-2	CASSYGDRGLGYTF	TGTGCCAGCAGTTATGGGGACAGGGGGCTTGGCTACACCTTC
.	once	TRBV6-1	TRBJ2-7	CASTGTLGTYEQYF	TGTGCCAGCACCGGGACTTTGGGGACCTACGAGCAGTACTTC
TRBD1	.	TRBV6-5	TRBJ1-2	CASTLDRGGGYTF	TGTGCCAGCACCCTGGACAGGGGGGGTGGCTACACCTTC
.	once	TRBV6-2/TRBV6-3	TRBJ2-1	CASSRGTLRNEQFF	TGTGCCAGCAGTAGAGGGACTCTTAGGAATGAGCAGTTCTTC
TRBD2	few	TRBV5-1	TRBJ2-3	CASSLSGGGPSTDTQYF	TGCGCCAGCAGCTTGAGCGGGGGAGGCCCTAGCACAGATACGCAGTATTTT
.	.	TRBV18	TRBJ2-6	CASSPTGSGANVLTF	TGTGCCAGCTCACCCACAGGCTCTGGGGCCAACGTCCTGACTTTC
TRBD1	.	TRBV7-3	TRBJ2-3	CASSRTDRGLPDTQYF	TGTGCCAGCAGCCGAACCGACAGGGGGTTACCAGATACGCAGTATTTT
TRBD1	.	TRBV30	TRBJ2-2	CAWSGIPGQVNTGELFF	TGTGCCTGGAGTGGGATACCGGGACAGGTGAACACCGGGGAGCTGTTTTTT
.	few	TRBV7-2	TRBJ1-1	CASSLRTANTEAFF	TGTGCCAGCAGCCTACGGACAGCCAACACTGAAGCTTTCTTT
.	large	TRBV4-3	TRBJ1-3	CASSHRWGGRSGNTIYF	TGCGCCAGCAGCCATCGCTGGGGCGGCCGCTCTGGAAACACCATATATTTT
.	.	TRBV7-9	TRBJ1-1	CASSRRGSFDTEAFF	TGTGCCAGCAGCCGGCGGGGCTCGTTTGACACTGAAGCTTTCTTT
.	.	TRBV5-8	TRBJ1-5	CASSLGRDPNQPQHF	TGTGCCAGCAGCTTGGGGCGGGATCCGAATCAGCCCCAGCATTTT
.	once	TRBV18	TRBJ2-2	CASSPRNTGELFF	TGTGCCAGCTCACCTAGGAACACCGGGGAGCTGTTTTTT
TRBD2	.	TRBV18	TRBJ2-3	CASSPPGLAGGTDTQYF	TGTGCCAGCTCACCACCTGGACTAGCGGGAGGTACAGATACGCAGTATTTT
TRBD1	.	TRBV6-6	TRBJ2-7	CASSRLPGQGWHEQYF	TGTGCCAGCAGTCGACTACCGGGACAGGGGTGGCACGAGCAGTACTTC
TRBD2	.	TRBV9	TRBJ2-1	CASSGEGSGSFNEQFF	TGTGCCAGCAGCGGCGAGGGTAGCGGGAGCTTCAATGAGCAGTTCTTC
.	.	TRBV5-4	TRBJ1-1	CASSQGLRTTEAFF	TGTGCCAGCAGCCAGGGGCTACGAACGACTGAAGCTTTCTTT
TRBD2	.	TRBV11-3	TRBJ2-1	CASSTGTSGSYNEQFF	TGTGCCAGCAGTACCGGGACTAGCGGGTCCTACAATGAGCAGTTCTTC
.	.	TRBV7-2	TRBJ1-5	CASSSGVVNQPQHF	TGTGCCAGCAGCTCAGGGGTGGTAAACCAGCCCCAGCATTTT
TRBD1	.	TRBV4-2	TRBJ1-4	CASSLGDRVGEKLFF	TGTGCCAGCAGCCTAGGGGACAGGGTGGGAGAAAAACTGTTTTTT
TRBD1	.	TRBV5-4	TRBJ2-5	CASSQDRGEEAQYF	TGTGCCAGCAGCCAGGACAGGGGCGAAGAAGCCCAGTACTTC
TRBD1	.	TRBV27	TRBJ1-1	CASSVRQGTMTEAFF	TGTGCCAGCAGTGTTAGACAGGGCACGATGACTGAAGCTTTCTTT
TRBD2	once	TRBV3-1/TRBV3-2	TRBJ2-7	CASSQRGLAYEQYF	TGTGCCAGCAGCCAACGTGGACTAGCCTACGAGCAGTACTTC
.	.	TRBV4-1	TRBJ1-6	CASSQVRELSSPLHF	TGCGCCAGCAGCCAAGTACGGGAACTGAGTTCACCCCTCCACTTT
TRBD2	.	TRBV2	TRBJ2-5	CASSEREGETQYF	TGTGCCAGCAGTGAGAGGGAGGGGGAGACCCAGTACTTC
TRBD1	.	TRBV29-1	TRBJ1-2	CSVEGGQGFNYGYTF	TGCAGCGTTGAGGGGGGACAGGGGTTTAACTATGGCTACACCTTC
TRBD2	.	TRBV7-2	TRBJ2-1	CASSMRGLADSYNEQFF	TGTGCCAGCAGCATGCGGGGACTAGCGGACTCCTACAATGAGCAGTTCTTC
.	.	TRBV5-1	TRBJ2-3	CASSLAGYFTDTQYF	TGCGCCAGCAGCTTGGCAGGGTACTTCACAGATACGCAGTATTTT
TRBD2	.	TRBV7-6	TRBJ2-5	CASSLARGGQETQYF	TGTGCCAGCAGCTTAGCCCGCGGGGGCCAAGAGACCCAGTACTTC